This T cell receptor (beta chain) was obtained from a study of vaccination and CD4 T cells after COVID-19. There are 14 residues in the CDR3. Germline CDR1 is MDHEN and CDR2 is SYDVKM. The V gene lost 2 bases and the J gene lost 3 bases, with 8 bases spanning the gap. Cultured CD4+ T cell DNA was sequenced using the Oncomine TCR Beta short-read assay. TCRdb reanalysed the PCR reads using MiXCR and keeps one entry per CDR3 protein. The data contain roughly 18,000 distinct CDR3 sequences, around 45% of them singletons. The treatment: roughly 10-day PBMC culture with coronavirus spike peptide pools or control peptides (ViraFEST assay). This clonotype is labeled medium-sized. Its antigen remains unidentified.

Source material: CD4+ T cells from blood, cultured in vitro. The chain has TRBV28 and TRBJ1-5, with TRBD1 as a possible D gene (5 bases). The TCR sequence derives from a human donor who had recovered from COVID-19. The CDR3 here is CASSLRGTNQPQHF. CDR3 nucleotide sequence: TGTGCCAGCAGTTTACGGGGGACCAATCAGCCCCAGCATTTT.